This TCR beta chain derives from a study of tumor-infiltrating lymphocytes in localized non-small cell lung cancer. Study-level background: Resected tumor was paired with non-adjacent uninvolved lung from the same patient.

Clones were sequenced by immunoSEQ multiplex PCR, and TCRdb holds only the in-frame ones, with some missing. This table holds around 3,000 clones, around 70% found once. Overall study results and limits: T-cell fraction did not differ between immunotypes IM1 and IM2. Each assay used a separate piece of the same tissue. Available tissue quantity limited TCR sequencing to a patient subset.

With respect to this clone: Its target is not known.

CDR1 is MNHNS and CDR2 is SASEGT in the germline V gene. This CDR3 has 14 amino acids. V was pared by 6 bases and J by 5 bases, with 6 bases of the junction left unmatched. Source material: uninvolved lung tissue not adjacent to the tumor. This sequence originates from a human donor with non-small cell lung cancer. This chain uses TRBV6-1 with TRBJ1-5; 8 nucleotides agree with TRBD1. The CDR3 here is CASSAAGGDQPQHF. CDR3 nucleotides: TGTGCCAGCAGCGCGGCAGGGGGCGATCAGCCCCAGCATTTT.